This T cell receptor (beta chain) was obtained from a study of Graves' ophthalmopathy and Graves' hyperthyroidism. The study, taken as a whole, reports: In blood appeared most of the expanded thyroid clonotypes whose frequency exceeded 0.001.

RNA transcripts were the source from which TCR beta CDR3 regions were amplified. The authors performed first-round RT-PCR with HTBI primers and then a second-round multiplex PCR. Using its own MiXCR run on the multiplex PCR reads, TCRdb lists one record per CDR3 protein. Of 400,000 to 450,000 distinct CDR3 sequences listed, roughly 21% were seen once; the top ten hold approximately 3%. CDR1 is MNHEY and CDR2 is SVGEGT in the germline V gene. The CDR3 loop spans 19 amino acids. Unmatched junction bases numbered 10, after V lost 0 bases and J lost 3 bases. This clonotype was seen repeatedly, ten times or more. The antigen is unknown. Stable hyperthyroidism referred to disease that showed no ophthalmopathy within 18 months of follow-up.

The sequence was obtained from a woman younger than 35 with stable Graves' hyperthyroidism. Sequencing used peripheral blood. The chain uses TRBV6-2 or TRBV6-3 and TRBJ2-2; 10 bases are shared with TRBD2. The CDR3 loop is CASSYSNLAGVRDTGELFF. CDR3 bases: TGTGCCAGCAGTTACTCGAATCTAGCGGGAGTTAGGGACACCGGGGAGCTGTTTTTT.